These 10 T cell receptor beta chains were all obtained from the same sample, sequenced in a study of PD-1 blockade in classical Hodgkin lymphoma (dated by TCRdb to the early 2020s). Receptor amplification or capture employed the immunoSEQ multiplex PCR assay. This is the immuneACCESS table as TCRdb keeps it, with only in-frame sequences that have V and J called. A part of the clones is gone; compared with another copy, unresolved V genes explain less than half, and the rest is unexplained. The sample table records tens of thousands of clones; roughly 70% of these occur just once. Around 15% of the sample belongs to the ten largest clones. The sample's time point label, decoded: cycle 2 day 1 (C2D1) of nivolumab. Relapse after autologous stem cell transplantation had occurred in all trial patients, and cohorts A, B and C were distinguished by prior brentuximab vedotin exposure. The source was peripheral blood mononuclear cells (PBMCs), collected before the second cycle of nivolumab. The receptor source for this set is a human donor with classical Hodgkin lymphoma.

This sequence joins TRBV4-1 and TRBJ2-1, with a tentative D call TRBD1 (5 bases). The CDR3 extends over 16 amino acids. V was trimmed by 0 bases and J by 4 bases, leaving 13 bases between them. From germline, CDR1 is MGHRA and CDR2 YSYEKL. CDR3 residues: CASSQDGQGWYNEQFF. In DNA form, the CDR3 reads TGCGCCAGCAGCCAAGATGGGCAGGGTTGGTACAATGAGCAGTTCTTC.

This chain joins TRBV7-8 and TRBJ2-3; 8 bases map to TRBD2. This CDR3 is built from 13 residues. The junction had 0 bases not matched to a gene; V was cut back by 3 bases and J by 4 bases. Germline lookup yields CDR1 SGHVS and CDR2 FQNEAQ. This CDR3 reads CASSLGLADTQYF. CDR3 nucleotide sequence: TGTGCCAGCAGCTTGGGACTAGCAGATACGCAGTATTTT.

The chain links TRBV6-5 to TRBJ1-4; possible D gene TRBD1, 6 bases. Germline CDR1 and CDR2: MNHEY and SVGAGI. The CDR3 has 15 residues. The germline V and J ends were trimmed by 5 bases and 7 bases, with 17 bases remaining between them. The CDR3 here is CASSKTRGLGEKLFF. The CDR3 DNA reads TGTGCCAGCAGTAAAACCAGGGGTTTGGGTGAAAAACTGTTTTTT.

Here the CDR3 DNA reads TGCGCCAGCAGCTTGGGGCCAGAGGACGGGGGTTCCTACAATGAGCAGTTCTTC. Amino acids: CASSLGPEDGGSYNEQFF. The J gene is TRBJ2-1, the V gene TRBV5-1, with D tentatively TRBD2 (6 bases). Germline V gene data show CDR1 as SGHRS and CDR2 as YFSETQ. The germline V and J ends were trimmed by 0 bases and 1 base, with 17 bases remaining between them. The CDR3 consists of 18 residues.

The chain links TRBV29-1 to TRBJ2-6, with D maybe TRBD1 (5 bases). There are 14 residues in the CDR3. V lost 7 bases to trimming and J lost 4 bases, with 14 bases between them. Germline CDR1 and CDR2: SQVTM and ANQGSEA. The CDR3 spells CSATDGAGANVLTF. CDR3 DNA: TGCAGCGCCACCGATGGGGCGGGGGCCAACGTCCTGACTTTC. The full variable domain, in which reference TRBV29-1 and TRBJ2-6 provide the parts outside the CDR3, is SAVISQKPSRDICQRGTSLTIQCQVDSQVTMMFWYRQQPGQSLTLIATANQGSEATYESGFVIDKFPISRPNLTFSTLTVSNMSPEDSSIYLCSATDGAGANVLTFGAGSRLTVL.

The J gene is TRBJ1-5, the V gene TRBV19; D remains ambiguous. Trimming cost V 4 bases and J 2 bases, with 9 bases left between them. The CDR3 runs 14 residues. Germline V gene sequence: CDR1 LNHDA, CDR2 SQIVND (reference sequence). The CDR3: CASSTGRGNQPQHF. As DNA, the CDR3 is TGTGCCAGTAGTACTGGACGGGGCAATCAGCCCCAGCATTTT.

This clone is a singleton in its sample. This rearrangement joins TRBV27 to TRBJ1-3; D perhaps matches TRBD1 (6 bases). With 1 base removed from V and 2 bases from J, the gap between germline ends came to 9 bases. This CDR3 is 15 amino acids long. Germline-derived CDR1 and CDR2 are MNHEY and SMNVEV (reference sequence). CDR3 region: CASSLYAGAGNTIYF. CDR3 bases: TGTGCCAGCAGTTTATACGCAGGGGCTGGAAACACCATATATTTT.

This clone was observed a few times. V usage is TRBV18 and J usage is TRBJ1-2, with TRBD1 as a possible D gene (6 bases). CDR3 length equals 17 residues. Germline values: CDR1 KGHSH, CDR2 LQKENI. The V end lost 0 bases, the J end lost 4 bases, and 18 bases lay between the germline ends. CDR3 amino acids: CASSPPSSYRDLYGYTF. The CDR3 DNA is TGTGCCAGCTCACCACCATCCAGTTACAGGGACCTCTATGGCTACACCTTC.

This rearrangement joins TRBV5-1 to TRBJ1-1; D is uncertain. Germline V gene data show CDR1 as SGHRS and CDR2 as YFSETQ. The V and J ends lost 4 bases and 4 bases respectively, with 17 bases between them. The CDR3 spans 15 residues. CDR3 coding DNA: TGCGCCAGCAGCCCCCAGCAGTACCAGAGCACTGAAGCTTTCTTT. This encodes CASSPQQYQSTEAFF. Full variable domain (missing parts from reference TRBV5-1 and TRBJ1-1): KAGVTQTPRYLIKTRGQQVTLSCSPISGHRSVSWYQQTPGQGLQFLFEYFSETQRNKGNFPGRFSGRQFSNSRSEMNVSTLELGDSALYLCASSPQQYQSTEAFFGQGTRLTVV.

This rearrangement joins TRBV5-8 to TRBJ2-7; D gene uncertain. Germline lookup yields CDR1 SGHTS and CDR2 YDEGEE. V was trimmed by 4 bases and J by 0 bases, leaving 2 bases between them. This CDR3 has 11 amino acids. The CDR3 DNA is TGTGCCAGCAGCATCTCCTACGAGCAGTACTTC. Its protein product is CASSISYEQYF.